A selection of T cell receptor beta chains follows, all from one sample in a study of blood T cell repertoires in COVID-19. Profiling relied on immunoSEQ multiplex PCR, and the TCRdb table lists in-frame clones only, not all of them. The data show 200,000 to 250,000 clones, with more than 70% seen just once and 2.7% held by the top ten. Sample: peripheral blood. The receptors derive from a woman aged 55-69 years with acute or convalescent COVID-19. Each CDR3 is given with its conserved first and last residue. The D gene is left open where the match is weak. Not all rows give a size; the values are once, few, many and, for expanded clones, a class.

j_gene,v_gene,abundance,d_gene,CDR3nt,CDR3aa
TRBJ1-1,TRBV7-2,NA,NA,TGTGCCAGCAGCTTACGCGGTCATTGGAACACTGAAGCTTTCTTT,CASSLRGHWNTEAFF
TRBJ1-2,TRBV30,NA,NA,TGTGCCTGGTCTGGAGCCGGGGTTCGCTATGGCTACACCTTC,CAWSGAGVRYGYTF
TRBJ1-1,TRBV12-5,NA,NA,TGTGCTAGTGGTGGTGGTTCCTCTAGGAGGGTGAACACTGAAGCTTTCTTT,CASGGGSSRRVNTEAFF
TRBJ1-6,TRBV7-9,NA,TRBD1,TGTGCCAGCAGCTCAGGGACAGCCAGGTCACCCCTCCACTTT,CASSSGTARSPLHF
TRBJ1-4,TRBV2,NA,TRBD1,TGTGCCAGCAGGGACAGGTCAACTAATGAAAAACTGTTTTTT,CASRDRSTNEKLFF
TRBJ2-5,TRBV28,NA,TRBD2,TGTGCCAGCAGACCACTAGCGGGAGCAGAGACCCAGTACTTC,CASRPLAGAETQYF
TRBJ2-1,TRBV2,NA,TRBD2,TGTGCCAGCAGTGAATTCGGGCGGGGGACGTACAATGAGCAGTTCTTC,CASSEFGRGTYNEQFF
TRBJ2-1,TRBV10-3,NA,TRBD2,TGTGCCATCAGTGAGAGGGGCGGGAGGGCCGGATACAATGAGCAGTTCTTC,CAISERGGRAGYNEQFF
TRBJ2-3,TRBV18,NA,TRBD2,TGTGCCAGCTCACCACTCCGGTCCGGGACTAGCGGCCCTAGCACAGATACGCAGTATTTT,CASSPLRSGTSGPSTDTQYF
TRBJ2-7,TRBV6-5,NA,TRBD1,TGTGCCAGCAGTTACTGGCAGGGGGATTACGAGCAGTACTTC,CASSYWQGDYEQYF
TRBJ1-1,TRBV27,NA,TRBD1,TGTGCCAGCAGTTCGACAGGGCGGACTGAAGCTTTCTTT,CASSSTGRTEAFF
TRBJ1-2,TRBV6-6,NA,NA,TGTGCCAGCAGTTTTAACAACGACTATGGCTACACCTTC,CASSFNNDYGYTF
TRBJ2-7,TRBV4-1,NA,NA,TGCGCCAGCAGCCGGAGCAGGGGCAAGGAGCAGTACTTC,CASSRSRGKEQYF
TRBJ1-1,TRBV27,NA,NA,TGTGCCAGCAGTTTAAATGGGGCAGACACTGAAGCTTTCTTT,CASSLNGADTEAFF
TRBJ1-5,TRBV11-2,NA,NA,TGTGCCAGCAGCTTAGGTGGAGAAGGAGGTCAGCCCCAGCATTTT,CASSLGGEGGQPQHF
TRBJ2-2,TRBV11-2,few,NA,TGTGCCAGCAGCTTAGAGCGAACCACCGGGGAGCTGTTTTTT,CASSLERTTGELFF
TRBJ1-5,TRBV19,few,NA,TGTGCCAGTTGGGGCAGCCGGGGGCAGCCCCAGCATTTT,CASWGSRGQPQHF
TRBJ1-5,TRBV19,NA,NA,TGTGCCAGTAGTATGTTCGGACAGACTATTCAGCCCCAGCATTTT,CASSMFGQTIQPQHF
TRBJ2-3,TRBV19,NA,TRBD2,TGTGCCAGCCGACGGGCGGGGGGCAGCACAGATACGCAGTATTTT,CASRRAGGSTDTQYF
TRBJ2-3,TRBV7-9,NA,NA,TGTGCCAGCAGCTTAGAAGGGAGAGACACAGATACGCAGTATTTT,CASSLEGRDTDTQYF
TRBJ2-1,TRBV6-2/TRBV6-3,NA,TRBD2,TGTGCCAGCAGTTGGGGCGCAGGACTAGCGGGAGAGGAGCAGTTCTTC,CASSWGAGLAGEEQFF
TRBJ2-1,TRBV11-2,NA,NA,TGTGCCAGCAGCCCTAGCCGAGCCTTGAGCTCCTACAATGAGCAGTTCTTC,CASSPSRALSSYNEQFF
TRBJ2-7,TRBV5-6,NA,NA,TGTGCCAGCAGCAACCCGGGACTCGCCTCCTACGAGCAGTACTTC,CASSNPGLASYEQYF
TRBJ1-5,TRBV27,NA,NA,TGTGCCAGCAGTCGCTACCCCTCCGGGGCCGGGAGTCAGCCCCAGCATTTT,CASSRYPSGAGSQPQHF
TRBJ2-7,TRBV6-5,NA,TRBD1,TGTGCCAGCAGTTACTCCGGGACAGGGCCCTACGAGCAGTACTTC,CASSYSGTGPYEQYF
TRBJ2-1,TRBV5-1,NA,TRBD1,TGCGCCAGCAGCGTAGCCGGGACAGGGTTGGAGTTCTTC,CASSVAGTGLEFF
TRBJ2-5,TRBV11-2,NA,TRBD2,TGTGCCAGCAGCACCCTTCGGGGGGTACAAGAGACCCAGTACTTC,CASSTLRGVQETQYF
TRBJ2-7,TRBV27,NA,NA,TGTGCCAGCAGTATCCTTAGAGGAATACTAGCCCCGCTCTCCTACGAGCAGTACTTC,CASSILRGILAPLSYEQYF
TRBJ2-2,TRBV5-5,NA,TRBD1,TGTGCCAGCAGCTTGGACAGGGGGATAACCGGGGAGCTGTTTTTT,CASSLDRGITGELFF
TRBJ1-1,TRBV19,NA,TRBD1,TGTGCCAGTAGTATGGGGACAGGAACTGAAGCTTTCTTT,CASSMGTGTEAFF
TRBJ1-3,TRBV7-2,NA,NA,TGTGCCAGCAGCTTTGGCGGGTCTGGAAACACCATATATTTT,CASSFGGSGNTIYF
TRBJ1-6,TRBV10-1,NA,NA,TGCGCCAGCAGTGAGGGCAGGGGTAATTCACCCCTCCACTTT,CASSEGRGNSPLHF
TRBJ2-5,TRBV3-1/TRBV3-2,NA,NA,TGTGCCAGCAGCCAAGGGAGTATTGTCCAGTACTTC,CASSQGSIVQYF
TRBJ1-2,TRBV7-2,NA,TRBD1,TGTGCCAGCAGTTTAAGGGCCGGACAGGCTTCTAACTATGGCTACACCTTC,CASSLRAGQASNYGYTF
TRBJ1-2,TRBV28,NA,NA,TGTGCCAGCAGTTTAGGTCGGCAGGGTGAAAAAGGCTACACCTTC,CASSLGRQGEKGYTF
TRBJ2-2,TRBV3-1/TRBV3-2,once,TRBD1,TGTGCCAGCAGCCAAGAGGGACAGGGCGCTGTAAACACCGGGGAGCTGTTTTTT,CASSQEGQGAVNTGELFF
TRBJ1-1,TRBV10-1,NA,TRBD1,TGCGCCAGCAGTGAGCCGGGACAGGGAAGATACACTGAAGCTTTCTTT,CASSEPGQGRYTEAFF
TRBJ1-6,TRBV6-1,NA,NA,TGTGCCAGCATTGAACAGGTGACAAATTCACCCCTCCACTTT,CASIEQVTNSPLHF
TRBJ2-1,TRBV19,NA,NA,TGTGCCAGTAGCAACAGTAACAATGAGCAGTTCTTC,CASSNSNNEQFF
TRBJ1-2,TRBV5-1,NA,NA,TGCGCCAGCAGCTACCGCCGGGACATCAACTATGGCTACACCTTC,CASSYRRDINYGYTF
TRBJ2-1,TRBV19,NA,TRBD1,TGTGCCAGTAGTATGGACAGGGCTGAGCAGTTCTTC,CASSMDRAEQFF
TRBJ2-5,TRBV6-5,NA,TRBD2,TGTGCCAGCACCCCGACTAGCGGACAAGAGACCCAGTACTTC,CASTPTSGQETQYF
TRBJ2-7,TRBV19,NA,NA,TGTGCCAGTAGTTTGGTGACTGGTGAGCAGTACTTC,CASSLVTGEQYF
TRBJ2-5,TRBV5-1,NA,TRBD2,TGCGCCAGCAGATTTTCTAGCGGGGGGCCCTCCCAAGAGACCCAGTACTTC,CASRFSSGGPSQETQYF
TRBJ2-1,TRBV25-1,NA,NA,TGTGCCAGCAGTGACCCGGGATACAATGAGCAGTTCTTC,CASSDPGYNEQFF
TRBJ1-1,TRBV19,NA,NA,TGTGCCAGTAGTCGTGTTTCGGGGAGGGAAGCTTTCTTT,CASSRVSGREAFF
TRBJ2-2,TRBV18,NA,TRBD1,TGTGCCAGCTCACCGGGACAGGGAACCACCGGGGAGCTGTTTTTT,CASSPGQGTTGELFF
TRBJ1-5,TRBV6-2/TRBV6-3,NA,TRBD1,TGTGCCAGCAGTTACGGAGGACAGGACAATCAGCCCCAGCATTTT,CASSYGGQDNQPQHF
TRBJ2-3,TRBV7-3,NA,NA,TGTGCCAGCAGCCGTCGGGGAGAAGATACGCAGTATTTT,CASSRRGEDTQYF